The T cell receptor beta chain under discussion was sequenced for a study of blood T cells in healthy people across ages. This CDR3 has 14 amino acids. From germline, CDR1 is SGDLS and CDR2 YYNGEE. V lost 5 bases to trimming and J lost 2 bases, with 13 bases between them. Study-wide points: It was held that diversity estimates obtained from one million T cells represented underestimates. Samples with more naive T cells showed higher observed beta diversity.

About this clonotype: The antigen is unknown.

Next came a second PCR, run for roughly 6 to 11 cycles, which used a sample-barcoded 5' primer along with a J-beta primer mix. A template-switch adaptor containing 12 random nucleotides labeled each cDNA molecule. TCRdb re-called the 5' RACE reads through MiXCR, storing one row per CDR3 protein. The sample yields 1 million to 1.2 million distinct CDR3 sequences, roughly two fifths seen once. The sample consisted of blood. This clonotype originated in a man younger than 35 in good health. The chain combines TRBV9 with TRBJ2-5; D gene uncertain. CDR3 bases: TGTGCCAGCAGTCCCTGTGGATCTCAAGAGACCCAGTACTTC. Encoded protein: CASSPCGSQETQYF.